This T cell receptor (beta chain) originates from a study of blood T cell repertoires in COVID-19. Original processing methods: Nucleated cell counts were estimated from reference gene primer amplification. Sequenced by immunoSEQ multiplex PCR; TCRdb stores in-frame clones only, minus some. From that table come the V and J calls and clone size; the DNA was used to work out D and trimming. The table has over 45,000 clones, more than 75% seen once. V shed 2 bases, J shed 2 bases, and the junction held 1 base outside the gene matches. The CDR3 has 14 residues. Germline CDR1 is MNHEY and CDR2 is SVGAGI. Sequenced input: peripheral blood. The chain uses TRBV6-5 and TRBJ2-3; 7 bases map to TRBD1. This receptor was identified in a man of 80 years or more in a cohort sampled during active COVID-19. The CDR3 reads CASSYRGPTDTQYF. The CDR3 nucleotides read TGTGCCAGCAGTTACAGGGGGCCCACAGATACGCAGTATTTT.